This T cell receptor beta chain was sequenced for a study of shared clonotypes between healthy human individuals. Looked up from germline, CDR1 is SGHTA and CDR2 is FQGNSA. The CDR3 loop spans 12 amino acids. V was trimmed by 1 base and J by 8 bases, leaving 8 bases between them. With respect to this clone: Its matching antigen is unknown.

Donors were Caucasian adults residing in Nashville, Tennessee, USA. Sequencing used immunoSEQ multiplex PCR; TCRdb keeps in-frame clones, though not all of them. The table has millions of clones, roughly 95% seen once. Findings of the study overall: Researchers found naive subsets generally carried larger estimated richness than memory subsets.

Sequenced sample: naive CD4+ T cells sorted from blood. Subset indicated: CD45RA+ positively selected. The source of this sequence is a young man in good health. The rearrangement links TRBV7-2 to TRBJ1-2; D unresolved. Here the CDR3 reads CASSLVNTGYTF. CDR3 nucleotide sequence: TGTGCCAGCAGCTTAGTGAACACGGGCTACACCTTC.